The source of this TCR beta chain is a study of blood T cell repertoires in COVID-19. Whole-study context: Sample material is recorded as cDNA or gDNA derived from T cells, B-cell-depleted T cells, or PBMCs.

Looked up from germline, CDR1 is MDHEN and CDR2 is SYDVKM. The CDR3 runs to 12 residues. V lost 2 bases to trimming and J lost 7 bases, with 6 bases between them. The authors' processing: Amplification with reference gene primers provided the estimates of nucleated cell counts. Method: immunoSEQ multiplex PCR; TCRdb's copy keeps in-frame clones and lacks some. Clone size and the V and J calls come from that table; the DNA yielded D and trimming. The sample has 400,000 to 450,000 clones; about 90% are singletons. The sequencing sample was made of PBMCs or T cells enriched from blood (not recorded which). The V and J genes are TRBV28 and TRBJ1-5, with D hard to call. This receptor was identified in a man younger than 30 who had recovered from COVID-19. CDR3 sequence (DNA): TGTGCCAGCAGTTTAGCAACACAGCCCCAGCATTTT. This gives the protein CASSLATQPQHF.